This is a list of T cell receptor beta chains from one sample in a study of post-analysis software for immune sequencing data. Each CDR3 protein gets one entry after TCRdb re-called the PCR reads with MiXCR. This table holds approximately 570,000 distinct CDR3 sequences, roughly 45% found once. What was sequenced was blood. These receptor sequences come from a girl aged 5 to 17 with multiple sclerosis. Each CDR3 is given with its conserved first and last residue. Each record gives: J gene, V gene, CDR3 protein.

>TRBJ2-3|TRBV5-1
CASSWVPGLAGDTDTQYF
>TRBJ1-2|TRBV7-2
CASSPRQPGYTF
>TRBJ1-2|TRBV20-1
CSARDPEEDRGDYGYTF
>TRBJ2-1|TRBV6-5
CASSGQGRDEQFF
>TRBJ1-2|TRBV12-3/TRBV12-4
CASSFWQTINYGYTF
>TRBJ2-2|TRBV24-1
CATSDFNSANTGELFF
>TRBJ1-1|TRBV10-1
CASTDAEDEAFF
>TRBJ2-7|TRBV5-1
CASSLTVQGTSHEQYF
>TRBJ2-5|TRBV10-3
CAISESNPQVRGETQYF
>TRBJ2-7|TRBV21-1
CASSKGRTGGSAYEQYF
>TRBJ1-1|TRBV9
CASSINPTAVYTEAFF
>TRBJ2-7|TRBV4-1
CASSQESAVPYEQYF
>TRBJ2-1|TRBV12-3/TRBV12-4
CASTLTSVTEQFF
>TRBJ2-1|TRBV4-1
CASRTARSSYNEQFF
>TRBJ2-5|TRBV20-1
CSAPRGGRETQYF
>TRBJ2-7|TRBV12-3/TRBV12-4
CASSLGTRRGTYEQYF
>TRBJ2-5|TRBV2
CASTRTSGEETQYF
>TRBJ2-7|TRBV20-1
CSARTGLSYEQYF
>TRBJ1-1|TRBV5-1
CASSLEGHMNTEAFF
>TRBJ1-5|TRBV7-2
CASSLRGLGRMYLQPQHF
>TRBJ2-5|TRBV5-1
CASSLTSDSQETQYF
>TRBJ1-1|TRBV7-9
CASRPTVLEAFF
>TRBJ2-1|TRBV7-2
CASSSMYEQFF
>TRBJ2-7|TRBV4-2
CASSKGPGQSSYEQYF
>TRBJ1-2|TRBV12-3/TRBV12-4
CASSFQTGFGGYTF
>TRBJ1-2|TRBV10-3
CAISESSRDLPYGYTF
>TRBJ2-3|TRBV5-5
CASSRGGDRTDTQYF
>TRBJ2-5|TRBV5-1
CASSASGGLQETQYF
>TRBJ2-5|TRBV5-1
CASSSGTGPQETQYF
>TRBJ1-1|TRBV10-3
CAISELGGGNTEAFF
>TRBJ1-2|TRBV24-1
CATTWDRRYGYTF
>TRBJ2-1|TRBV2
CASSEDQRTAAYNEQFF
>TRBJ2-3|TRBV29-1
CSVGGWVSGRARTDTQYF
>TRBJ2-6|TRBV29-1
CSVEIPVGTGDSGANVLTF
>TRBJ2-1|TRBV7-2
CASSYRQVWSEQFF
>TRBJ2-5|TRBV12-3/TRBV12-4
CTSSPLLARETQYF
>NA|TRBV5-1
CASSPHRGRDQETQYF
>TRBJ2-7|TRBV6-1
CASSQTDSYEQYF
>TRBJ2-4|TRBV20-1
CSVRAGRASGKAKNIQYF
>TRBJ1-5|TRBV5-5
CASSLVAGYRGQPQHF
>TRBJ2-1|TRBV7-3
CASSSQPLAPYNEQFF
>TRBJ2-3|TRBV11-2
CASSSRTGRGDTQYF
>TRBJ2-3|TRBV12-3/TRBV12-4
CASSPAGDRFYNTQYF
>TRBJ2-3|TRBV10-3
CAISGGSGALTDTQYF
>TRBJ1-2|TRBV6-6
CASQPQQVIYGYTF